This section outlines one TCR beta chain sequence together with its context. Original processing methods: Quantification of nucleated cells was approximated via reference gene primer amplification. TCRdb keeps only in-frame clones here, not all; method: immunoSEQ multiplex PCR. V and J calls and clone size are given by that table; D and trimming were obtained from the DNA. The sample consists of fewer than 500,000 clones, 85% to 90% of them appearing once. These data are taken from a study of blood T cell repertoires in COVID-19. About the study: The United States, Italy and Spain were the sources of the acute and convalescent COVID-19 samples.

The sequence was collected from a woman in her twenties or thirties with acute or convalescent COVID-19. The source material was peripheral blood.

CDR3 sequence: CASSAGLSSTDTQYF. The CDR3 region has the DNA TGTGCCAGCAGCGCTGGACTAAGTAGCACAGATACGCAGTATTTT. The chain couples TRBV6-4 to TRBJ2-3, with a tentative D call TRBD2 (6 bases). Trimming shortened V by 6 bases and J by 0 bases, and 13 bases separated the two germline ends. Germline CDR1 and CDR2: MRHNA and SNTAGT. CDR3 size: 15 residues.